The 3 T cell receptor beta chains below were found in one sample sequenced in a study of T cell changes during pregnancy in multiple sclerosis. Sequencing was performed with immunoSEQ multiplex PCR; in TCRdb, only in-frame clones are kept and a portion is missing. The data show over 45,000 clones, approximately 92% seen once. The sample here was CD4+ T cells from peripheral blood mononuclear cells, taken in the second trimester of pregnancy. The receptors originated from a female donor in good health, enrolled as a control in a pregnancy study.

The chain has TRBV19 and TRBJ2-2; 10 nucleotides line up with TRBD2. The CDR3 spans 16 residues. The V gene end was trimmed by 5 bases and the J gene end by 7 bases; junction bases not matched to a gene: 10. CDR1 is LNHDA, CDR2 SQIVND, per germline (reference sequence). The CDR3 DNA sequence: TGTGCCAGTAGTGGCTTAGCGGGAGGTTTGGTCGGGGAGCTGTTTTTT. Its protein is CASSGLAGGLVGELFF.

This clone was recorded only once. This chain joins TRBV28 and TRBJ1-6; D unresolved. Trimming took 5 bases from V and 5 from J, leaving 16 bases between them. The CDR3 has 16 amino acids. Germline CDR1 is MDHEN and CDR2 is SYDVKM. CDR3 protein: CASSPDASGDNSPLHF. In DNA, the CDR3 is TGTGCCAGCAGTCCCGACGCTTCCGGGGATAATTCACCCCTCCACTTT.

Here the CDR3 DNA reads TGCGCCAGCAGCCGGGGAGGGGTGGCAGATACGCAGTATTTT. Protein sequence: CASSRGGVADTQYF. The rearrangement uses TRBV5-1 and TRBJ2-3; 7 nucleotides agree with TRBD2. V dropped 4 bases and J dropped 4; count of bases not matched to a gene: 6. This CDR3 is built from 14 residues. Germline CDR1 and CDR2: SGHRS and YFSETQ.